The next 18 T cell receptor beta chains were all read from a single sample in a study of blood T cell repertoires in COVID-19. The method was immunoSEQ multiplex PCR; TCRdb's version includes in-frame clones alone and lacks a portion of them. The table shows fewer than 250,000 clones, with 88% occurring only once. Source material: peripheral blood. The receptors were gathered from a human donor in a cohort sampled during active COVID-19.

In DNA form, the CDR3 reads TGTGCCAGCAGTTTACCCCCGGGACTGGGTTACCCGAATGAGCAGTTCTTC. Translated, it gives CASSLPPGLGYPNEQFF. V and J are TRBV27 and TRBJ2-1; maybe TRBD2 (6 bases). Looked up from germline, CDR1 is MNHEY and CDR2 is SMNVEV (reference sequence). The CDR3 contains 17 residues. V was clipped by 2 bases and J by 7 bases, with 21 bases between them.

The sample holds one count of this clone. The chain combines TRBV3-1 (or the pseudogene TRBV3-2) with TRBJ2-2, with 8 bases fitting TRBD1. The CDR3 has 20 amino acids. Germline assignment: CDR1 LGHDT and CDR2 YNNKEL (reference sequence). With V trimmed by 4 bases and J by 5 bases, 21 bases remained unmatched. This CDR3 reads CASSPVPGQDLIISTGELFF. CDR3 DNA sequence: TGTGCCAGCAGCCCCGTCCCGGGACAGGACCTTATTATTTCTACCGGGGAGCTGTTTTTT.

V is TRBV15 and J is TRBJ2-5; tentatively, D is TRBD2 (5 bases). The germline V and J ends were trimmed by 0 bases and 5 bases, with 16 bases remaining between them. The CDR3 totals 16 residues. Germline V lookup: CDR1 LNHNV, CDR2 YYDKDF (reference sequence). As DNA, the CDR3 is TGTGCCACCAGCAGAGATAGGAGCGCTAGCTATGAGACCCAGTACTTC. It codes for CATSRDRSASYETQYF.

This clone was picked up a small number of times. V usage is TRBV4-2 and J usage is TRBJ2-7; the D gene is possibly TRBD1 (6 bases). CDR1 is LGHNA, CDR2 YNFKEQ, per germline. The ends were cut back, 3 bases at V and 0 bases at J, with 9 bases in the middle. The CDR3 is 14 residues long. Here the CDR3 DNA reads TGTGCCAGCAGCCATCGGGACACCTCCTACGAGCAGTACTTC. Protein product: CASSHRDTSYEQYF.

V is TRBV30 and J is TRBJ2-5; 11 nucleotides line up with TRBD2. The CDR3 covers 14 residues. Per germline, CDR1 GTSNPN and CDR2 SVGIG (reference sequence). With 1 base clipped from V and 5 bases from J, the junction kept 3 bases outside the gene matches. The CDR3 DNA reads TGTGCCTGGAGTGGACTAGCGGGGATGGAGACCCAGTACTTC. It specifies CAWSGLAGMETQYF.

V is TRBV10-1 and J is TRBJ2-3; no clear D. Trimming stripped 8 bases from V and 1 base from J, with 10 bases between. The CDR3 runs to 13 residues. Germline V gene lookup returns CDR1 WNHNN and CDR2 SYGVQD (reference sequence). This CDR3 is CASSRGRTDTQYF. The CDR3 DNA sequence: TGCGCCAGCTCGCGTGGGCGCACAGATACGCAGTATTTT.

This chain joins TRBV5-1 and TRBJ2-3; 7 bases line up with TRBD1. V was clipped by 3 bases and J by 0 bases; unmatched bases: 7. The CDR3 has 16 amino acids. Germline V gives CDR1 SGHRS, CDR2 YFSETQ. The CDR3 DNA reads TGCGCCAGCAGCTCTTACCCGGGACAGAGCACAGATACGCAGTATTTT. Protein product: CASSSYPGQSTDTQYF.

The chain joins TRBV15 to TRBJ2-2; 14 nucleotides align to TRBD2. This CDR3 has 16 residues. J was trimmed by 5 bases and V by 5 bases; bases with no gene match: 4. Per the germline V gene, CDR1 is LNHNV and CDR2 is YYDKDF (reference sequence). Written as DNA, the CDR3 is TGTGCCACCAGCCAAGGACTAGCGGGAGGTACCGGGGAGCTGTTTTTT. This translates into CATSQGLAGGTGELFF. Looking up the rest from reference TRBV15 and TRBJ2-2 gives the full variable domain: DAMVIQNPRYQVTQFGKPVTLSCSQTLNHNVMYWYQQKSSQAPKLLFHYYDKDFNNEADTPDNFQSRRPNTSFCFLDIRSPGLGDTAMYLCATSQGLAGGTGELFFGEGSRLTVL.

The chain carries TRBV25-1 and TRBJ2-5; TRBD2 matches 9 bases. This CDR3 has 17 residues. Germline V gene data show CDR1 as MGHDK and CDR2 as SYGVNS. V trimming: 3 bases; J trimming: 7 bases; junction bases outside the gene matches: 15. The CDR3 nucleotides are TGTGCCAGCAGTGAGGTCAGGCTAGCGGGGCCTCCAGGGACCCAGTACTTC. This encodes CASSEVRLAGPPGTQYF.

The gene calls are TRBV28 and TRBJ2-6, with 8 positions matching TRBD1. The CDR3 contains 15 residues. Trimming removed 6 bases from V and 4 bases from J; junction bases left unmatched: 5. Germline-derived CDR1 and CDR2 are MDHEN and SYDVKM. CDR3 in DNA: TGTGCCAGCAGCGTGGGACAGGTGGGGGCCAACGTCCTGACTTTC. This translates into CASSVGQVGANVLTF.

The V and J genes are TRBV19 and TRBJ1-5; D may be TRBD1 (6 bases). CDR3 size: 14 residues. The V end was cut by 5 bases, the J end by 3 bases, with 11 bases between. Germline assignment: CDR1 LNHDA and CDR2 SQIVND (reference sequence). CDR3 nucleotides: TGTGCCAGTAGTGTGACAGGTCACAATCAGCCCCAGCATTTT. Translating it yields CASSVTGHNQPQHF. The whole variable domain, filled in from reference TRBV19 and TRBJ1-5, reads DGGITQSPKYLFRKEGQNVTLSCEQNLNHDAMYWYRQDPGQGLRLIYYSQIVNDFQKGDIAEGYSVSREKKESFPLTVTSAQKNPTAFYLCASSVTGHNQPQHFGDGTRLSIL.

This CDR3 is CASSRAGNEQFF. The CDR3 DNA reads TGCGCCAGCAGCCGGGCGGGCAATGAGCAGTTCTTC. This chain uses TRBV4-1 with TRBJ2-1; D perhaps matches TRBD2 (5 bases). Trimming removed 4 bases at V and 6 bases at J, with 7 bases between. Germline CDR1 reads MGHRA; CDR2 reads YSYEKL. The CDR3 totals 12 residues.

The chain employs TRBV11-2 and TRBJ2-1; TRBD2 is a possible D gene (6 bases). The germline gives CDR1 SGHAT, CDR2 FQNNGV. Deletions cut 4 bases from V and 2 bases from J, with 15 bases between. This CDR3 spans 16 amino acids. CDR3 nucleotides: TGTGCCAGCAGCTCCCGAGGGGCGGGGCCCTACAATGAGCAGTTCTTC. This sequence encodes CASSSRGAGPYNEQFF. The full variable domain, completed using reference TRBV11-2 and TRBJ2-1, is EAGVAQSPRYKIIEKRQSVAFWCNPISGHATLYWYQQILGQGPKLLIQFQNNGVVDDSQLPKDRFSAERLKGVDSTLKIQPAKLEDSAVYLCASSSRGAGPYNEQFFGPGTRLTVL.

This chain links TRBV19 with TRBJ1-4; D is ambiguous. Trimming left V 1 base short and J 8 bases short, with 8 bases between. This CDR3 is 13 amino acids long. Germline loops: CDR1 LNHDA, CDR2 SQIVND (reference sequence). In nucleotides, the CDR3 is TGTGCCAGTAGTATAGGTCCCAGGGAAAAACTGTTTTTT. Translated: CASSIGPREKLFF.

The chain uses TRBV11-3 and TRBJ2-1; a possible D gene is TRBD2 (5 bases). This CDR3 has 13 amino acids. Trimming took off 2 bases at V and 13 bases at J, with 15 bases between the two ends. Germline lookup yields CDR1 SGHNT and CDR2 YENEEA. The CDR3 here is CASSLRGEGIQFF. The CDR3 DNA sequence: TGTGCCAGCAGCTTACGGGGTGAGGGAATCCAGTTCTTC.

The rearrangement links TRBV5-1 to TRBJ2-2; 8 bases are a match to TRBD1. In germline, CDR1 is SGHRS, CDR2 YFSETQ. The V and J ends lost 6 bases and 3 bases, in that order; junction bases with no gene match: 13. The length of the CDR3 is 17 residues. The CDR3 sequence: CASTRRSGGVDTGELFF. The CDR3 DNA reads as TGCGCCAGCACCCGACGTTCAGGGGGCGTCGACACCGGGGAGCTGTTTTTT.

This clone was observed once. The chain combines TRBV27 with TRBJ2-1; 8 nucleotides line up with TRBD1. The J segment lost 4 bases and the V segment lost 5 bases, leaving 4 bases of the junction unmatched. Germline values: CDR1 MNHEY, CDR2 SMNVEV (reference sequence). The CDR3 runs to 14 residues. CDR3 amino acids: CASSRRTGYNEQFF. The DNA for the CDR3 is TGTGCCAGCAGTCGACGGACAGGGTACAATGAGCAGTTCTTC.

The chain has TRBV18 and TRBJ2-2; a possible D gene is TRBD2 (6 bases). CDR3 length equals 14 residues. CDR1 and CDR2 from the germline V gene are KGHSH and LQKENI. Trimming removed 4 bases from V and 0 bases from J, with 6 bases in between. The CDR3 sequence: CASSRGANTGELFF. CDR3 coding DNA: TGTGCCAGCTCACGCGGGGCGAACACCGGGGAGCTGTTTTTT.